This T cell receptor beta chain was sequenced during a study of graft-versus-host responses after intestinal transplantation. For the study at large: Induction with anti-thymocyte globulin, then tacrolimus and steroids for around three years, was given to all recipients. Study-level findings and limits: Recipient marrow showed GvH clones, some seen first in ileum or blood. Levels of circulating GvH clones at their peak were associated with early post-transplant HvG declines.

Libraries were prepared by immunoSEQ multiplex PCR; TCRdb keeps only in-frame clonotypes and omits some of them. This table holds 80,000 or so clones, about nine tenths found once. The CDR3 is 12 amino acids. The germline V gene encodes CDR1 SGHTA and CDR2 FQGNSA. V lost 1 base and J lost 5, with 3 bases in between. The count of this clone is one. The antigen is undetermined. Specimen: PBMCs, collected 98 days after intestinal transplantation. The chain uses TRBV7-2 and TRBJ1-5; D call uncertain. This TCR was recovered from a human patient who received an intestinal transplant, so some T cells may come from the graft donor. DNA of the CDR3: TGTGCCAGCAGCTTAGACTATCAGCCCCAGCATTTT. It translates to CASSLDYQPQHF. The full variable domain, with the rest looked up from reference TRBV7-2 and TRBJ1-5, is GAGVSQSPSNKVTEKGKDVELRCDPISGHTALYWYRQSLGQGLEFLIYFQGNSAPDKSGLPSDRFSAERTGGSVSTLTIQRTQQEDSAVYLCASSLDYQPQHFGDGTRLSIL.